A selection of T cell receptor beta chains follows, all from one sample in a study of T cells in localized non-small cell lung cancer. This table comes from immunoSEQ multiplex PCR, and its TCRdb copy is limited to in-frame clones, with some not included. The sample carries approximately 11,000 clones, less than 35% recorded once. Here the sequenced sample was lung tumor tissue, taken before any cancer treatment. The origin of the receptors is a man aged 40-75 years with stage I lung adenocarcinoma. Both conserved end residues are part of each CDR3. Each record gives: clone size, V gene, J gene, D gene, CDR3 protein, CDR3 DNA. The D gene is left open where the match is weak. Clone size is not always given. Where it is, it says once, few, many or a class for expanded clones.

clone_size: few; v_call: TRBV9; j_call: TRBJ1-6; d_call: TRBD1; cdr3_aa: CASSVGDSKISPLHF; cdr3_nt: TGTGCCAGCAGCGTAGGGGACAGTAAGATTTCACCCCTCCACTTT
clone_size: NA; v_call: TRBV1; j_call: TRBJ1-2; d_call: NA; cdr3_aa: CTSSPGQGGYTF; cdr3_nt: TGCACCAGCAGCCCAGGACAGGGTGGCTACACCTTC
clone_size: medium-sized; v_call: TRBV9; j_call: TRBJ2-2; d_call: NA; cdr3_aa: CASSGSQAGELFF; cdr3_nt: TGTGCCAGCAGCGGCTCACAGGCCGGGGAGCTGTTTTTT
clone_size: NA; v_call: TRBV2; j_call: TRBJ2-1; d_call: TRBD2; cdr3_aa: CASSPLAGGVNEQFF; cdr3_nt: TGTGCCAGCAGCCCTCTAGCGGGGGGGGTGAATGAGCAGTTCTTC
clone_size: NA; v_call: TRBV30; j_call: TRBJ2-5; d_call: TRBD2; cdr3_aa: CAWSAGGKTQYF; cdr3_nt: TGTGCCTGGAGTGCCGGGGGGAAGACCCAGTACTTC
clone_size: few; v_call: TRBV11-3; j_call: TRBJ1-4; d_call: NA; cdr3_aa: CASSLDGVPANEKLFF; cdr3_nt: TGTGCCAGCAGCTTAGATGGGGTCCCCGCGAATGAAAAACTGTTTTTT
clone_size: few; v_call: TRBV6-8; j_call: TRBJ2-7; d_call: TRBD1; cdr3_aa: CASSYGAGGFYEQYF; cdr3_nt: TGTGCCAGCAGTTACGGGGCAGGGGGCTTCTACGAGCAGTACTTC
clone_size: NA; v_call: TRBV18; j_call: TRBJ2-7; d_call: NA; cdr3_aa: CASSQQGYGYEQYF; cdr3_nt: TGTGCCAGCTCGCAACAGGGTTACGGCTACGAGCAGTACTTC
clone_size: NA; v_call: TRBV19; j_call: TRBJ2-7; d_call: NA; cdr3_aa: CASSILSAGEQYF; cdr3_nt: TGTGCCAGTAGTATATTGTCTGCAGGTGAGCAGTACTTC
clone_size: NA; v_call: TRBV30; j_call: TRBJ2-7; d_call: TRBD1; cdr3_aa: CASLGQGSYEQYF; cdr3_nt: TGTGCCTCCCTCGGACAGGGCTCCTACGAGCAGTACTTC
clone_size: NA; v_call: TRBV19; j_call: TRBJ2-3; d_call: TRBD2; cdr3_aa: CASSIAGGPGADTQYF; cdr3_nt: TGTGCCAGTAGTATAGCGGGGGGGCCGGGGGCAGATACGCAGTATTTT
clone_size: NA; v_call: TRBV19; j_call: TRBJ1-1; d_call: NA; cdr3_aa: CASSITLGPSEAFF; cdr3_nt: TGTGCCAGTAGTATTACCTTAGGGCCCAGCGAAGCTTTCTTT
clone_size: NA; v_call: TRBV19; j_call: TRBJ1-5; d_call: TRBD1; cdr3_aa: CASDTGERGQPQHF; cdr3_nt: TGTGCCAGTGATACAGGGGAACGGGGTCAGCCCCAGCATTTT
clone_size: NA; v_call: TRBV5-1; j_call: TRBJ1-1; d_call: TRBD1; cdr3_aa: CASSLGRMDRRNTEAFF; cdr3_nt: TGCGCCAGCAGCTTGGGTAGAATGGACAGGAGGAACACTGAAGCTTTCTTT
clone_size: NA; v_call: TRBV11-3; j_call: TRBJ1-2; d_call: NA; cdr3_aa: CASSLDTTNYGYTF; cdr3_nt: TGTGCCAGCAGCTTGGACACCACTAACTATGGCTACACCTTC
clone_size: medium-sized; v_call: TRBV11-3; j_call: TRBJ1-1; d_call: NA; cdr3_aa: CASSLVGGRGNTEAFF; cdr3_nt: TGTGCCAGCAGCTTGGTGGGGGGGCGAGGGAACACTGAAGCTTTCTTT
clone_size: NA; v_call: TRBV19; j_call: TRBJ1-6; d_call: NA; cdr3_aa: CASSIGWASSSYNSPLHF; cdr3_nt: TGTGCCAGTAGTATAGGTTGGGCCAGCAGCTCCTATAATTCACCCCTCCACTTT
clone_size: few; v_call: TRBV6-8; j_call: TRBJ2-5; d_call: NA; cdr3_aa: CASRRGAQETQYF; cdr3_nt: TGTGCCAGCAGACGGGGGGCCCAAGAGACCCAGTACTTC
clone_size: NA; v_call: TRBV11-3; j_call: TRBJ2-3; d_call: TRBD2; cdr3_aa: CASSLTSGGTDTQYF; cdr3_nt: TGTGCCAGCAGCTTGACTAGCGGGGGTACAGATACGCAGTATTTT
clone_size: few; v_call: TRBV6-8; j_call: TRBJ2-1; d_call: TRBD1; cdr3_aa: CASSAVQGNNEQFF; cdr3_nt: TGTGCCAGCAGTGCAGTACAGGGGAACAATGAGCAGTTCTTC
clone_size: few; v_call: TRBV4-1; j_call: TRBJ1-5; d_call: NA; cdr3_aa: CASSQGSAGEPQHF; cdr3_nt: TGCGCCAGCAGCCAAGGAAGTGCCGGGGAGCCCCAGCATTTT
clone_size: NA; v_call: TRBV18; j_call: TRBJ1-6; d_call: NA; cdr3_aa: CASSPAAGINSPLHF; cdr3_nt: TGTGCCAGCTCACCAGCGGCGGGCATTAATTCACCCCTCCACTTT
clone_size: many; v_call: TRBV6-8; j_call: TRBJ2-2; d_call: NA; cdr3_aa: CASFPVQSGTLKTELFF; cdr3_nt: TGTGCCAGCTTTCCAGTCCAAAGCGGCACGCTGAAGACGGAGCTGTTTTTT
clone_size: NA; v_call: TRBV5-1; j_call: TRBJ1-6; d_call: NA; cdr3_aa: CASSSDAGRVNSPLHF; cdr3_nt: TGCGCCAGCAGCTCGGACGCAGGGCGAGTAAATTCACCCCTCCACTTT
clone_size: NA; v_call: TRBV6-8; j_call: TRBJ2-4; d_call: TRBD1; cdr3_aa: CADRATKNIQYF; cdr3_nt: TGTGCCGACAGGGCGACCAAAAACATTCAGTACTTC